Shown below are 22 T cell receptor beta chains from a single sample sequenced in a study of sequential checkpoint blockade in melanoma (dated by TCRdb to the late 2010s). The treatment or condition label on this specimen signifies: randomized to nivolumab then ipilimumab (arm A) or the reverse (arm B). Libraries were prepared through the immunoSEQ multiplex PCR assay. As stored in TCRdb, this immuneACCESS dataset retains in-frame rearrangements with V and J assigned. A fraction of the clones does not appear; measured against another copy, unresolved V genes explain less than half of the discrepancy, and the remainder lacks a known reason. The sample profile shows some 10,000 clones; roughly 73% of them were found once. Together, the top ten hold 36% of the sample. The sample was CD8+ T cells sorted from blood (inferred from file names), taken from a patient given nivolumab and ipilimumab in sequence. The receptors stem from a human donor with melanoma.

V is TRBV15 and J is TRBJ1-2; D might be TRBD1 (6 bases). The germline V gene encodes CDR1 LNHNV and CDR2 YYDKDF (reference sequence). This CDR3 region has 15 residues. V was clipped by 1 base and J by 2 bases, with 11 bases between them. Here the CDR3 DNA reads TGTGCCACCAGCAGAGCCACAGGGTCCAACTATGGCTACACCTTC. This encodes CATSRATGSNYGYTF.

This clone came up a few times. The same CDR3 arises from other DNA sequences in this sample as well. V is TRBV5-1 and J is TRBJ1-1, with 11 bases identical to TRBD1. Looked up from germline, CDR1 is SGHRS and CDR2 is YFSETQ. The CDR3 runs 14 residues. Unmatched junction bases numbered 3, after V lost 2 bases and J lost 6 bases. CDR3 nucleotides: TGCGCCAGCAGCTTAGGACAGGGGGCGCCTGAAGCTTTCTTT. This encodes CASSLGQGAPEAFF.

The CDR3 is CASSVAVADQETQYF. The CDR3 DNA follows: TGTGCCAGCAGCGTAGCGGTAGCGGATCAAGAGACCCAGTACTTC. The J gene is TRBJ2-5, the V gene TRBV9; D might be TRBD2 (6 bases). The length of the CDR3 is 15 residues. The V and J ends lost 0 bases and 2 bases respectively, with 11 bases between them. CDR1 and CDR2 from the germline V gene are SGDLS and YYNGEE.

J is TRBJ2-5 and V is TRBV5-6; tentatively, D is TRBD2 (6 bases). The CDR3 is made up of 13 amino acids. V lost 4 bases and J 11 bases, leaving 18 bases between the germline ends. The germline V gene encodes CDR1 SGHDT and CDR2 YYEEEE. As DNA, the CDR3 is TGTGCCAGCAGCCCCGGGGGATTTGGCAAGCAGTACTTC. This gives the protein CASSPGGFGKQYF. The full variable domain, completed using reference TRBV5-6 and TRBJ2-5, is DAGVTQSPTHLIKTRGQQVTLRCSPKSGHDTVSWYQQALGQGPQFIFQYYEEEERQRGNFPDRFSGHQFPNYSSELNVNALLLGDSALYLCASSPGGFGKQYFGPGTRLLVL.

The V gene is TRBV10-1, the J gene TRBJ2-5, with D tentatively TRBD1 (5 bases). The CDR3 is 15 amino acids. In germline, CDR1 is WNHNN, CDR2 SYGVQD (reference sequence). Trimming cost V 7 bases and J 1 base, with 16 bases left between them. The CDR3, as DNA: TGCGCCAGCAATCCAACCCGACAGTTCCAAGAGACCCAGTACTTC. It encodes CASNPTRQFQETQYF.

This rearrangement joins TRBV19 to TRBJ1-3, with D perhaps matching TRBD1 (5 bases). Germline lookup yields CDR1 LNHDA and CDR2 SQIVND (reference sequence). The CDR3 covers 14 residues. Trimming took off 5 bases at V and 8 bases at J, with 16 bases between the two ends. The CDR3 spells CASSPGPGGDTIYF. For the CDR3, the DNA is TGTGCCAGTAGTCCGGGACCCGGAGGGGACACCATATATTTT.

CDR3 bases: TGTGCCAGCAGCGGGAACATGACTAGCGGGAGTTTCTACAATGAGCAGTTCTTC. Amino acids: CASSGNMTSGSFYNEQFF. This sequence joins TRBV9 and TRBJ2-1, with 12 bases aligning to TRBD2. V shed 3 bases, J shed 3 bases, and the junction held 10 bases outside the gene matches. Germline V gene lookup returns CDR1 SGDLS and CDR2 YYNGEE. The CDR3 extends over 18 amino acids. The full variable domain, completed using reference TRBV9 and TRBJ2-1, is DSGVTQTPKHLITATGQRVTLRCSPRSGDLSVYWYQQSLDQGLQFLIQYYNGEERAKGNILERFSAQQFPDLHSELNLSSLELGDSALYFCASSGNMTSGSFYNEQFFGPGTRLTVL.

A few counts support this clone. The chain carries TRBV30 and TRBJ2-2, with 9 bases that match TRBD2. Trimming removed 2 bases from V and 2 bases from J; junction bases left unmatched: 3. CDR3 size: 15 residues. Germline V gene sequence: CDR1 GTSNPN, CDR2 SVGIG (reference sequence). DNA of the CDR3: TGTGCCTGGAGTAGCCTAGCGGGAAACACCGGGGAGCTGTTTTTT. Translated: CAWSSLAGNTGELFF.

This clone is judged medium-sized (0.01 to 0.1%). The rearrangement uses TRBV4-3 and TRBJ2-7; 11 bases line up with TRBD2. CDR1 is LGHNA and CDR2 is YSLEER in the germline V gene. This CDR3 is built from 13 residues. V dropped 2 bases and J dropped 7; count of bases not matched to a gene: 1. CDR3 nucleotides: TGCGCCAGCAGCCAACTAGCGGGGGGTGAGCAGTACTTC. This encodes CASSQLAGGEQYF.

This chain connects TRBV5-5 to TRBJ2-5, with D perhaps matching TRBD2 (5 bases). The V end lost 4 bases, the J end lost 3 bases, and 13 bases lay between the germline ends. The CDR3 covers 14 residues. CDR1 is SGHKS, CDR2 YYEKEE, per germline (reference sequence). As DNA, the CDR3 is TGTGCCAGCAGCGTTACGGGGTTAGAAGAGACCCAGTACTTC. Translating gives CASSVTGLEETQYF.

The chain links TRBV10-3 to TRBJ1-2; no firm D call. With 0 bases removed from V and 2 bases from J, the gap between germline ends came to 7 bases. CDR3 size: 14 residues. The germline CDR1 and CDR2 sequences are ENHRY and SYGVKD. This CDR3 reads CAISESGPNYGYTF. The CDR3 DNA follows: TGTGCCATCAGTGAGTCTGGGCCCAACTATGGCTACACCTTC.

This clone was detected only a few times. This rearrangement joins TRBV9 to TRBJ2-3; 10 nucleotides match TRBD2. The CDR3 runs 16 residues. The germline CDR1 and CDR2 sequences are SGDLS and YYNGEE. V dropped 3 bases and J dropped 2; count of bases not matched to a gene: 6. CDR3 nucleotide sequence: TGTGCCAGCAGCGGCTTAGCGGGGGGCCTCACAGATACGCAGTATTTT. Its translation is CASSGLAGGLTDTQYF. The full variable domain, with the rest looked up from reference TRBV9 and TRBJ2-3, is DSGVTQTPKHLITATGQRVTLRCSPRSGDLSVYWYQQSLDQGLQFLIQYYNGEERAKGNILERFSAQQFPDLHSELNLSSLELGDSALYFCASSGLAGGLTDTQYFGPGTRLTVL.

This clone appeared once. The genes are TRBV29-1 and TRBJ2-1, with D maybe TRBD1 (6 bases). Looked up from germline, CDR1 is SQVTM and CDR2 is ANQGSEA. Trimming cost V 5 bases and J 10 bases, with 21 bases left between them. The CDR3 runs to 14 residues. The CDR3 sequence is CSVLGGGSSGEQFF. CDR3 nucleotide sequence: TGCAGCGTTTTAGGTGGGGGCAGCTCTGGGGAGCAGTTCTTC.

This sequence joins TRBV6-5 and TRBJ2-5; tentatively, D is TRBD1 (6 bases). From germline, CDR1 is MNHEY and CDR2 SVGAGI. The length of the CDR3 is 13 residues. V was trimmed by 5 bases and J by 5 bases, leaving 12 bases between them. CDR3 DNA sequence: TGTGCCAGCAGTCCAACAGGGTCCGAGACCCAGTACTTC. Translating it yields CASSPTGSETQYF.

The chain is built from TRBV27 and TRBJ1-2; weak D call: TRBD1 (6 bases). This CDR3 contains 15 residues. With 1 base removed from V and 0 bases from J, the gap between germline ends came to 9 bases. From germline, CDR1 is MNHEY and CDR2 SMNVEV (reference sequence). CDR3 nucleotide sequence: TGTGCCAGCAGTTTATTCGGGGACACTAACTATGGCTACACCTTC. Residues: CASSLFGDTNYGYTF.

This clone was counted between two and nine times. The chain combines TRBV16 with TRBJ1-5; D may be TRBD1 (6 bases). This CDR3 contains 13 residues. Trimming removed 4 bases from V and 9 bases from J, with 13 bases in between. Germline V gene lookup returns CDR1 KGHSY and CDR2 FQNENV. The CDR3 DNA reads TGTGCCAGCAGCCCCAACAGGGTGTCGCCCCAGCATTTT. Its translation is CASSPNRVSPQHF. Complete variable domain (other parts from reference TRBV16 and TRBJ1-5): GEEVAQTPKHLVRGEGQKAKLYCAPIKGHSYVFWYQQVLKNEFKFLISFQNENVFDETGMPKERFSAKCLPNSPCSLEIQATKLEDSAVYFCASSPNRVSPQHFGDGTRLSIL.

The chain combines TRBV5-8 with TRBJ1-2, with D perhaps TRBD1 (6 bases). Per germline, CDR1 SGHTS and CDR2 YDEGEE. Trimming removed 3 bases from V and 0 bases from J, with 18 bases in between. The CDR3 consists of 17 residues. DNA of the CDR3: TGTGCCAGCAGCTCAGACAGTTTCGGGACAACTAACTATGGCTACACCTTC. Amino acids: CASSSDSFGTTNYGYTF.

The rearrangement uses TRBV2 and TRBJ2-7; 9 bases align to TRBD1. Germline CDR1 reads SNHLY; CDR2 reads FYNNEI. The CDR3 consists of 15 residues. The junction had 8 bases not matched to a gene; V was cut back by 6 bases and J by 2 bases. The CDR3 coding sequence is TGTGCCAGCAGCCCACGTTGGGACAGGGCCTACGAGCAGTACTTC. This translates into CASSPRWDRAYEQYF.

The rearrangement joins TRBV12-5 to TRBJ2-1, with D possibly being TRBD2 (5 bases). The V end was cut by 1 base, the J end by 10 bases, with 11 bases between. This CDR3 comprises 13 residues. Per the germline V gene, CDR1 is LGHNT and CDR2 is FRNRAP. CDR3 amino acids: CASGLGTGKEQFF. Here the CDR3 DNA reads TGTGCTAGTGGTTTGGGGACTGGGAAGGAGCAGTTCTTC.

Only a few counts were recorded for this clone. This chain connects TRBV7-2 to TRBJ2-1, with D perhaps matching TRBD1 (6 bases). V was pared by 0 bases and J by 0 bases, with 12 bases between. Germline V gives CDR1 SGHTA, CDR2 FQGNSA. CDR3 length: 17 amino acids. As DNA, the CDR3 is TGTGCCAGCAGCTTAGCGCTGGACAGATACTCCTACAATGAGCAGTTCTTC. Encoded protein: CASSLALDRYSYNEQFF.

The V gene is TRBV27, the J gene TRBJ2-7, with unresolved D. V lost 5 bases and J lost 2, with 7 bases in between. The CDR3 has 12 amino acids. Looked up from germline, CDR1 is MNHEY and CDR2 is SMNVEV (reference sequence). CDR3 protein: CASSPHPYEQYF. CDR3 nucleotides: TGTGCCAGCAGTCCCCATCCCTACGAGCAGTACTTC.

The rearrangement uses TRBV10-3 and TRBJ1-1; 8 positions agree with TRBD1. The V and J ends lost 2 bases and 6 bases, in that order; junction bases with no gene match: 5. CDR3 length: 14 residues. CDR1 is ENHRY and CDR2 is SYGVKD in the germline V gene. The CDR3 is CAISEAGGASEAFF. The CDR3 coding sequence is TGTGCCATCAGTGAGGCAGGGGGCGCATCTGAAGCTTTCTTT.